This TCR delta chain was recorded in a study of gammadelta T cells in human blood. Notes on the study in general: Microbial exposure appeared to drive polyclonal γδ T cell expansion after birth.

Germline CDR1 GEAIGNYY, CDR2 EKD. The CDR3 length is 18 residues. TCRdb fed the RT-PCR reads to CATT. Altogether several hundred delta-chain clones are present, more than 50% being singletons, with the ten largest covering more than 30%. This clone was counted once. Its matching antigen is unknown. This likely traces to a read error, being one base from a far larger clone. Other nucleotide sequences from this sample produce the same CDR3. The rearrangement uses TRDV2 and TRDJ3; the D gene is possibly TRDD3 (6 bases). The origin of this receptor is a human donor. The specimen sequenced was Vgamma9Vdelta2 gamma-delta T cells from infant blood. The CDR3 DNA sequence: TGTGCCTGTGACACTGGGGGTTACAGCTCCTGGGACACCCGCCAGATGTTTTTC. Translation: CACDTGGYSSWDTRQMFF.